This entry describes one TCR beta chain. These data originate in a study of radiotherapy plus CTLA-4 blockade in lung cancer. At the level of the study: Overall, around 19% of patients showed an objective response, while 25% to 40% attained disease control.

Some clones are missing from TCRdb's copy, which holds only in-frame ones; the method was immunoSEQ multiplex PCR. The sample contains about 91,000 clones, around 72% of which appear only once. Germline V gene lookup returns CDR1 SGDLS and CDR2 YYNGEE. The CDR3 consists of 15 residues. V was pared by 0 bases and J by 4 bases, with 11 bases between. This TCR was sampled from a human donor with non-small cell lung cancer that progressed on radiotherapy plus ipilimumab. Sequences were derived from peripheral blood, sampled from a patient treated with radiotherapy plus ipilimumab. The chain carries TRBV9 and TRBJ1-3; D might be TRBD1 (5 bases). In DNA form, the CDR3 reads TGTGCCAGCAGCGTAGCGTGGGGGAAAGGAAACACCATATATTTT. Protein sequence: CASSVAWGKGNTIYF.